These 26 T cell receptor beta chains were sequenced from one sample in a study of blood T cell repertoires in COVID-19. Here immunoSEQ multiplex PCR was the method, and the copy in TCRdb shows in-frame clones only, minus some. The data hold 100,000 to 120,000 clones, with around 68% observed a single time. Sequences were obtained from peripheral blood. Every receptor here comes from a woman aged 55-70 years with acute or convalescent COVID-19.

V and J are TRBV9 and TRBJ1-3, with a possible D match to TRBD1 (5 bases). The CDR3 consists of 14 residues. Germline V gene data show CDR1 as SGDLS and CDR2 as YYNGEE. Deletions cut 3 bases from V and 4 bases from J, with 11 bases between. The CDR3: CASSEWDYGNTIYF. For the CDR3, the DNA is TGTGCCAGCAGCGAGTGGGACTACGGAAACACCATATATTTT.

This chain connects TRBV10-3 to TRBJ2-7; D gene uncertain. The CDR3 is 13 amino acids. The V end lost 10 bases, the J end lost 7 bases, and 20 bases lay between the germline ends. CDR1 and CDR2 from the germline V gene are ENHRY and SYGVKD. This CDR3 is CATSGPVLKEQYF. The CDR3 bases are TGTGCCACCTCGGGTCCTGTCTTGAAGGAGCAGTACTTC.

This clone showed up many times. This chain connects TRBV7-9 to TRBJ1-1; TRBD1 aligns across 10 bases. The J segment lost 11 bases and the V segment lost 0 bases, leaving 6 bases of the junction unmatched. Germline V gene sequence: CDR1 SEHNR, CDR2 FQNEAQ (reference sequence). The CDR3 spans 14 residues. The CDR3 region has the DNA TGTGCCAGCAGCTTAGCTACGGACAGGGGGGTCGCTTTCTTT. It translates to CASSLATDRGVAFF.

The J gene is TRBJ1-2, the V gene TRBV10-3; maybe TRBD1 (5 bases). From germline, CDR1 is ENHRY and CDR2 SYGVKD. This CDR3 comprises 15 residues. With 2 bases removed from V and 5 bases from J, the gap between germline ends came to 15 bases. CDR3 in DNA: TGTGCCATCAGTGAGCCCGGGGGATACAGGTATGGCTACACCTTC. Translating it yields CAISEPGGYRYGYTF.

The CDR3 is CASSLGDRVNQPQHF. CDR3 DNA sequence: TGTGCCAGCAGCTTAGGGGACAGGGTAAACCAGCCCCAGCATTTT. V gene TRBV7-9 combines with J gene TRBJ1-5; 9 bases are a match to TRBD1. Germline V gene lookup returns CDR1 SEHNR and CDR2 FQNEAQ (reference sequence). The CDR3 consists of 15 residues. The J segment lost 7 bases and the V segment lost 1 base, leaving 5 bases of the junction unmatched.

This sequence joins TRBV6-5 and TRBJ1-1; D is ambiguous. The CDR3 totals 13 residues. V lost 7 bases to trimming and J lost 1 base, with 10 bases between them. In germline, CDR1 is MNHEY, CDR2 SVGAGI. The CDR3 loop reads CASKTTPNTEAFF. The CDR3 DNA sequence: TGTGCCAGCAAAACGACACCGAACACTGAAGCTTTCTTT.

The rearrangement links TRBV24-1 to TRBJ1-6; TRBD1 matches at 8 bases. After removal of 7 bases from V and 4 bases from J, the junction contained 2 bases not matched to a gene. CDR3 size: 14 residues. Germline V CDR1 and CDR2: KGHDR, SFDVKD. This chain's CDR3 is CATRGQGYNSPLHF. Here the CDR3 DNA reads TGTGCCACCAGAGGACAGGGATATAATTCACCCCTCCACTTT.

This clone was counted between two and nine times. This chain connects TRBV24-1 to TRBJ2-3, with 11 bases lining up with TRBD1. V trimming: 3 bases; J trimming: 5 bases; junction bases outside the gene matches: 6. The germline gives CDR1 KGHDR, CDR2 SFDVKD. There are 16 residues in the CDR3. In DNA, the CDR3 is TGTGCCACCAGTGATCCAGGGACAGGGGGTAGAGATACGCAGTATTTT. It translates to CATSDPGTGGRDTQYF.

This chain uses TRBV25-1 with TRBJ1-4, with D possibly TRBD1 on 5 matching bases. This CDR3 has 15 residues. Trimming took 1 base from V and 7 from J, leaving 13 bases between them. CDR1 and CDR2 from the germline V gene are MGHDK and SYGVNS. CDR3 nucleotide sequence: TGTGCCAGCAGTGAATGGTTACGGGGGAGTGAAAAACTGTTTTTT. This gives the protein CASSEWLRGSEKLFF.

V gene TRBV11-3 combines with J gene TRBJ1-1; no reliable D call. CDR1 and CDR2 (germline): SGHNT, YENEEA. Deletions cut 3 bases from V and 2 bases from J, with 7 bases between. This CDR3 comprises 13 residues. The CDR3 region is CASSFQVNTEAFF. DNA of the CDR3: TGTGCCAGCAGCTTCCAGGTAAACACTGAAGCTTTCTTT.

This chain links TRBV19 with TRBJ1-4, with D hard to call. V gave up 3 bases and J gave up 8 bases, with 10 bases separating them. The CDR3 totals 13 residues. Germline-derived CDR1 and CDR2 are LNHDA and SQIVND (reference sequence). The CDR3 bases are TGTGCCAGTAGTATGGGCAGACGGGAAAAACTGTTTTTT. Translated: CASSMGRREKLFF.

This sequence joins TRBV5-6 and TRBJ1-2, with 8 bases aligning to TRBD1. This CDR3 spans 15 amino acids. The trim removed 2 bases at V and 0 bases at J, leaving 3 bases unmatched. Germline V gene lookup returns CDR1 SGHDT and CDR2 YYEEEE. The CDR3 DNA reads TGTGCCAGCAGCTTCAGGGGGCCTACTAACTATGGCTACACCTTC. This translates into CASSFRGPTNYGYTF.

The chain carries TRBV27 and TRBJ1-2, with unresolved D. Germline values: CDR1 MNHEY, CDR2 SMNVEV (reference sequence). V was pared by 3 bases and J by 2 bases, with 10 bases between. The CDR3 is made up of 14 amino acids. The CDR3 loop is CASSFSGRNYGYTF. The CDR3 region has the DNA TGTGCCAGCAGTTTTTCCGGGAGAAACTATGGCTACACCTTC.

The rearrangement links TRBV18 to TRBJ1-2, with a weak D call TRBD1 (6 bases). Trimming left V 2 bases short and J 3 bases short, with 19 bases between. The CDR3 loop spans 17 amino acids. Germline CDR1 reads KGHSH; CDR2 reads LQKENI. As DNA, the CDR3 is TGTGCCAGCTCACCAGGGCAGGGGCGACTCGGGGACTATGGCTACACCTTC. Protein product: CASSPGQGRLGDYGYTF.

The rearrangement uses TRBV11-2 and TRBJ1-5, with TRBD1 matching 7 bases. This CDR3 is built from 14 residues. V lost 4 bases to trimming and J lost 9 bases; unmatched junction nucleotides: 9. CDR1 SGHAT and CDR2 FQNNGV come from the germline V gene. CDR3 amino acids: CASSSQGVGRPQHF. The CDR3 DNA reads as TGTGCCAGCAGCTCTCAGGGGGTGGGGCGGCCCCAGCATTTT.

This chain uses TRBV7-2 with TRBJ2-4, with TRBD2 matching 8 bases. The CDR3 consists of 14 residues. CDR1 and CDR2 (germline): SGHTA, FQGNSA. J was trimmed by 3 bases and V by 8 bases; bases with no gene match: 6. CDR3 DNA: TGTGCCAGCGGACGGGGGGGCGGCAAAAACATTCAGTACTTC. This codes for CASGRGGGKNIQYF. Combining the CDR3 with reference TRBV7-2 and TRBJ2-4 gives the whole variable domain GAGVSQSPSNKVTEKGKDVELRCDPISGHTALYWYRQSLGQGLEFLIYFQGNSAPDKSGLPSDRFSAERTGGSVSTLTIQRTQQEDSAVYLCASGRGGGKNIQYFGAGTRLSVL.

The chain's CDR3 is CASSPTPGGVGQPQHF. In DNA form, the CDR3 reads TGTGCCAGCAGCCCCACGCCGGGAGGGGTTGGTCAGCCCCAGCATTTT. V usage is TRBV9 and J usage is TRBJ1-5, with D possibly being TRBD1 (5 bases). The germline V gene encodes CDR1 SGDLS and CDR2 YYNGEE. The CDR3 spans 16 residues. Trimming pared 4 bases from V and 6 bases from J, leaving 20 bases between.

This clone was counted between two and nine times. CDR3 coding DNA: TGTGCCAGCTCCCCCAGGATTATCGGGGGGAACGAAAAACTGTTTTTT. Protein product: CASSPRIIGGNEKLFF. The rearrangement uses TRBV18 and TRBJ1-4, with a tentative D call TRBD1 (5 bases). V lost 6 bases and J lost 8, with 22 bases in between. This CDR3 spans 16 amino acids. Per the germline V gene, CDR1 is KGHSH and CDR2 is LQKENI. The variable domain in full, with the rest retrieved from reference TRBV18 and TRBJ1-4, is NAGVMQNPRHLVRRRGQEARLRCSPMKGHSHVYWYRQLPEEGLKFMVYLQKENIIDESGMPKERFSAEFPKEGPSILRIQQVVRGDSAAYFCASSPRIIGGNEKLFFGSGTQLSVL.

The genes are TRBV5-6 and TRBJ1-5, with 7 bases matching TRBD1. CDR3 length equals 17 residues. The germline V gene encodes CDR1 SGHDT and CDR2 YYEEEE. Trimming cost V 4 bases and J 2 bases; bases outside gene matches: 12. The CDR3 region has the DNA TGTGCCAGCAGCGAAAGAAGGTACGACAGGGGCAATCAGCCCCAGCATTTT. Translating it yields CASSERRYDRGNQPQHF. Full variable domain (missing parts from reference TRBV5-6 and TRBJ1-5): DAGVTQSPTHLIKTRGQQVTLRCSPKSGHDTVSWYQQALGQGPQFIFQYYEEEERQRGNFPDRFSGHQFPNYSSELNVNALLLGDSALYLCASSERRYDRGNQPQHFGDGTRLSIL.

This chain connects TRBV4-3 to TRBJ2-3, with TRBD2 matching 8 bases. Unmatched junction bases numbered 11, after V lost 1 base and J lost 8 bases. The V gene's germline CDR1 is LGHNA and CDR2 YSLEER. There are 16 residues in the CDR3. The CDR3 loop is CASSQVTGRGASTQYF. CDR3 nucleotides: TGCGCCAGCAGCCAAGTGACGGGGCGGGGGGCTAGTACGCAGTATTTT.

This clone was counted a single time. CDR3 in DNA: TGTGCCAGCAGGCCGGGACAGTTTTCACCCCTCCACTTT. It yields the protein CASRPGQFSPLHF. The genes are TRBV11-1 and TRBJ1-6; 7 bases line up with TRBD1. This CDR3 spans 13 amino acids. Germline V gene lookup returns CDR1 SGHAT and CDR2 FQDESV (reference sequence). The junction had 5 bases not matched to a gene; V was cut back by 6 bases and J by 9 bases.

The chain is built from TRBV28 and TRBJ2-7; no reliable D call. Looked up from germline, CDR1 is MDHEN and CDR2 is SYDVKM. The V end was cut by 3 bases, the J end by 0 bases, with 6 bases between. The CDR3 is made up of 13 amino acids. The CDR3 DNA is TGTGCCAGCAGTTTCCCGTCCTCCTACGAGCAGTACTTC. This sequence encodes CASSFPSSYEQYF.

Only one count was recorded for this clone. J is TRBJ2-5 and V is TRBV12-5; D is undetermined. This CDR3 contains 13 residues. The V gene's germline CDR1 is LGHNT and CDR2 FRNRAP. V lost 3 bases to trimming and J lost 5 bases, with 10 bases between them. CDR3 protein: CASGLSVRETQYF. The CDR3 region has the DNA TGTGCTAGTGGTTTAAGTGTGAGGGAGACCCAGTACTTC.

The V and J genes are TRBV3-1 (or the pseudogene TRBV3-2) and TRBJ1-1; TRBD1 matches at 8 bases. Germline loops: CDR1 LGHDT, CDR2 YNNKEL (reference sequence). The length of the CDR3 is 15 residues. The ends lost 2 bases at V and 2 bases at J; junction bases unmatched: 4. For the CDR3, the DNA is TGTGCCAGCAGCCAATCCGACAGGGGAAACACTGAAGCTTTCTTT. This codes for CASSQSDRGNTEAFF.

The chain links TRBV30 to TRBJ2-3; 10 bases fit TRBD2. Germline V gene lookup returns CDR1 GTSNPN and CDR2 SVGIG (reference sequence). V was pared by 5 bases and J by 2 bases, with 10 bases of the junction left unmatched. The CDR3 runs 16 residues. CDR3 DNA: TGTGCCTGGTCCCCCTCTAGCGGGGGAATCACAGATACGCAGTATTTT. Protein product: CAWSPSSGGITDTQYF.

The chain couples TRBV9 to TRBJ2-2, with TRBD2 matching 8 bases. CDR3 length: 16 residues. CDR1 is SGDLS, CDR2 YYNGEE, per germline. The V and J ends lost 4 bases and 8 bases, in that order; junction bases with no gene match: 13. The CDR3 DNA reads as TGTGCCAGCAGCCCAAGTAGCGGGGTCGTTGTTGGGGAGCTGTTTTTT. It codes for CASSPSSGVVVGELFF.